The rows below give T cell receptor beta chains drawn from one sample of a study of neurological immune-mediated disorders. TCRdb reanalysed the 5' RACE reads using MiXCR and keeps one entry per CDR3 protein. This table holds tens of thousands of distinct CDR3 sequences, around 3.4% found once. The specimen sequenced was PBMCs. The receptor source for this set is a woman in her 50s with multiple sclerosis. The CDR3 runs from the conserved cysteine through the conserved F or W. D genes are given only for firm matches. A row's size may be missing; if present it is once, few, many or a size class.

>-|TRBJ1-5|-|TRBV20-1
TGCAGTGCTAGATTCCAGGGTGGCCAGCCCCAGCATTTT
CSARFQGGQPQHF
>-|TRBJ1-1|few|TRBV12-5
TGTGCTAGTGGTTTGGTACTGGGAACTGAAGCTTTCTTT
CASGLVLGTEAFF
>TRBD1|TRBJ1-2|many|TRBV10-3
TGTGCCATCAGTAGACAGGGGGTCCATTATGGCTACACCTTC
CAISRQGVHYGYTF
>-|TRBJ2-1|many|TRBV20-1
TGCAGTGCTATAGTACCCGGAGGATCGGGTGAGCAGTTCTTC
CSAIVPGGSGEQFF
>-|TRBJ2-7|many|TRBV9
TGTGCCAGCAGCCTAGGGCCGCCGATCTCCTACGAGCAGTACTTC
CASSLGPPISYEQYF
>TRBD2|TRBJ2-3|many|TRBV5-1
TGCGCCAGCAGCGCGGGACTAGCGGGGGGTACAGATACGCAGTATTTT
CASSAGLAGGTDTQYF
>-|TRBJ2-7|many|TRBV20-1
TGCAGTGCTAGAGAAAACAGGGGAGGAAACGAGCAGTACTTC
CSARENRGGNEQYF
>-|TRBJ1-3|many|TRBV18
TGTGCCAGCTCACCAACGGGACACACCATATATTTT
CASSPTGHTIYF
>-|TRBJ1-5|-|TRBV4-3
TGCGCCAGCAGCCAAGACGGAAATAGCAATCGGCCCCAGAATTTT
CASSQDGNSNRPQNF
>-|TRBJ2-1|many|TRBV7-2
TGTGCCAGCAGCTTGTATGTAGGCTCCTACAATGAGCAGTTCTTC
CASSLYVGSYNEQFF
>TRBD2|TRBJ2-3|many|TRBV29-1
TGCAGCGCCATCGGACTAGCGGGGGCCGCAGATACGCAGTATTTT
CSAIGLAGAADTQYF
>TRBD2|TRBJ2-2|many|TRBV12-3/TRBV12-4
TGTGCCAGCAGTTTTGAGGGGAGGGGCACCGGGGAGCTGTTTTTT
CASSFEGRGTGELFF
>TRBD2|TRBJ2-7|many|TRBV4-2
TGTGCCAGCAGCTCCGGACTAGCGGACAACTCCTACGAGCAGTACTTC
CASSSGLADNSYEQYF
>TRBD1|TRBJ1-5|many|TRBV28
TGTGCCAGCAGTTTCGGCGGCAGGGGGGACAATCAGCCCCAGCATTTT
CASSFGGRGDNQPQHF
>-|TRBJ1-4|-|TRBV6-1
TGTGCCAGCAGTAATACAGGGAGGCGCGGCGAAAAACTGTTTTTT
CASSNTGRRGEKLFF
>-|TRBJ1-1|many|TRBV5-6
TGTGCCAGCAGCTTGGGGGGCAGGGTTGAAGCTTTCTTT
CASSLGGRVEAFF
>TRBD1|TRBJ1-4|many|TRBV4-3
TGCGCCAGCAGCCGTACAGGGGAAACTAATGAAAAACTGTTTTTT
CASSRTGETNEKLFF
>-|TRBJ2-5|many|TRBV7-9
TGTGCCAGCAGCTTAGCCGCACGTTCGGAGACCCAGTACTTC
CASSLAARSETQYF
>-|TRBJ1-1|many|TRBV12-3/TRBV12-4
TGTGCCAGCAGTCGACTCCAGACGAACACTGAAGCTTTCTTT
CASSRLQTNTEAFF
>-|TRBJ2-2|many|TRBV15
TGTGCCACAAGCGCCGTCGTGAACACCGGGGAGCTGTTTTTT
CATSAVVNTGELFF
>TRBD1|TRBJ1-1|many|TRBV20-1
TGCAGTGCTAGAGGTGTGCGACAGGGGGTTGGGAACACTGAAGCTTTCTTT
CSARGVRQGVGNTEAFF